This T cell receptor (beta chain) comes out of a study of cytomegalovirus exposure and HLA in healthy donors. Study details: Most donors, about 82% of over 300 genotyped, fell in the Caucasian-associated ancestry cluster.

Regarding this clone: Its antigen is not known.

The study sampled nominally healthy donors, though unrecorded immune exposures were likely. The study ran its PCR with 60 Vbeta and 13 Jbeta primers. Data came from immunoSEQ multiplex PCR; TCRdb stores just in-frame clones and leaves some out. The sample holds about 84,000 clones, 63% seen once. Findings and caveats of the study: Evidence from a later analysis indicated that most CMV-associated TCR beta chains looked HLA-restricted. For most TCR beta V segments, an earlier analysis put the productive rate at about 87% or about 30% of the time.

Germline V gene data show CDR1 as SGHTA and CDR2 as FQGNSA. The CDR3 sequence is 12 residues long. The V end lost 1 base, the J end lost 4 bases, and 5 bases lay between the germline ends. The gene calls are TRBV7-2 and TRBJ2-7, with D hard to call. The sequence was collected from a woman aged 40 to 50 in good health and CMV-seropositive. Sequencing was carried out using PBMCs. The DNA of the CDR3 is TGTGCCAGCAGCTTAGTCAGTTACGAGCAGTACTTC. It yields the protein CASSLVSYEQYF.